These 13 T cell receptor beta chains came from one sample sequenced in a study of blood T cells in healthy people across ages. Using a J-beta primer mix together with a sample-barcoded 5' primer, a second PCR was run for about 6 to 11 cycles. TCRdb fed the 5' RACE reads into MiXCR, producing one record per CDR3 protein. The sample yields about 640,000 distinct CDR3 sequences, roughly 58% seen once. The material sequenced was blood. Receptor source: a man aged 55 to 69 in good health.

As regards this clonotype: The junction departs from germline at one end; a sequencing error may be responsible. The CDR3 nucleotides read TGTGCCAGCAGCCTAGGACAGGGGTTTGGGGCCAACGTCCTGGCTTTC. Its protein product is CASSLGQGFGANVLAF. The V call is TRBV11-2, the J call TRBJ2-6, with 9 bases matching TRBD1. CDR3 length: 16 amino acids. Germline-derived CDR1 and CDR2 are SGHAT and FQNNGV.

The chain joins TRBV3-1 to TRBJ2-5, with 10 bases aligning to TRBD2. CDR1 and CDR2 (germline): LGHDT, YNNKEL (reference sequence). CDR3 length: 17 amino acids. J was trimmed by 5 bases and V by 1 base; bases with no gene match: 10. The CDR3 region is CASSQGIPAGGLETQYF. CDR3 in DNA: TGTGCCAGCAGCCAAGGAATTCCAGCGGGGGGGCTGGAGACCCAGTACTTC.

Note on this clonotype: This may stem from a read error, because a much larger clone lies one nucleotide away. V usage is TRBV18 and J usage is TRBJ1-2, with D perhaps matching TRBD1 (6 bases). V was cut by 3 bases and J by 4 bases, with 21 bases left in between. The CDR3 totals 17 residues. Germline CDR1 reads KGHSH; CDR2 reads LQKENI. The chain's CDR3 is CASSPPNTGPGRYGYTF. The CDR3 region has the DNA TGTGCCAGCTCACCTCCAAATACAGGGCCCGGGCGCTATGGCTACACCTTC.

The chain combines TRBV20-1 with TRBJ2-1; 12 bases are shared with TRBD2. Germline V gives CDR1 DFQATT, CDR2 SNEGSKA (reference sequence). This CDR3 has 14 amino acids. Trimming removed 3 bases from V and 13 bases from J; junction bases left unmatched: 10. In DNA, the CDR3 is TGCAGTGCTAGCCCCGGCCTAGCGGGGGGGCGACAGTTCTTC. Encoded protein: CSASPGLAGGRQFF.

This chain uses TRBV7-9 with TRBJ1-2, with 8 bases identical to TRBD1. The germline V gene has CDR1 SEHNR and CDR2 FQNEAQ (reference sequence). The CDR3 has 13 residues. V trimming: 6 bases; J trimming: 11 bases; junction bases outside the gene matches: 11. The CDR3 loop is CASSDRGEGGYTF. CDR3 DNA sequence: TGTGCCAGCAGTGACAGGGGAGAAGGGGGTTACACCTTC.

This chain links TRBV6-1 with TRBJ2-7; a possible D gene is TRBD1 (6 bases). This CDR3 has 16 residues. The germline V and J ends were trimmed by 0 bases and 3 bases, with 15 bases remaining between them. Germline CDR1 and CDR2: MNHNS and SASEGT. The DNA of the CDR3 is TGTGCCAGCAGTGAAGCGCAAGACAGGCTAATCTACGAGCAGTACTTC. This translates into CASSEAQDRLIYEQYF.

The chain employs TRBV6-1 and TRBJ2-4; 9 nucleotides agree with TRBD1. The CDR3 is made up of 15 amino acids. Germline CDR1 is MNHNS and CDR2 is SASEGT. After removal of 11 bases from V and 1 base from J, the junction contained 9 bases not matched to a gene. CDR3 bases: TGTGCCGCAAATCGGGACAGGGCCGCCAAAAACATTCAGTACTTC. Translated: CAANRDRAAKNIQYF.

This sequence joins TRBV4-1 and TRBJ2-3; the D call may be TRBD1 or TRBD2 (6 bases each). Trimming pared 4 bases from V and 3 bases from J, leaving 14 bases between. Germline V gives CDR1 MGHRA, CDR2 YSYEKL. This CDR3 is built from 15 residues. CDR3 sequence (DNA): TGCGCCAGCAGCCGTAGGGGGGAAGGGACAGATACGCAGTATTTT. Translation: CASSRRGEGTDTQYF.

The chain joins TRBV4-1 to TRBJ2-3; D gene ambiguous. Germline lookup yields CDR1 MGHRA and CDR2 YSYEKL. The V gene lost 2 bases and the J gene lost 1 base, with 13 bases spanning the gap. The CDR3 length is 16 residues. CDR3 sequence (DNA): TGCGCCAGCAGCCAAATAAAACATACCGGCACAGATACGCAGTATTTT. This translates into CASSQIKHTGTDTQYF.

This clonotype was counted a few times. The chain employs TRBV6-5 and TRBJ1-2, with 7 nucleotides matching TRBD1. There are 14 residues in the CDR3. CDR1 MNHEY and CDR2 SVGAGI come from the germline V gene. J was trimmed by 5 bases and V by 7 bases; bases with no gene match: 10. CDR3 coding DNA: TGTGCCAGCAACCCGGGACAGAGAATATATGGCTACACCTTC. Amino acids: CASNPGQRIYGYTF.

Worth noting for this clonotype: The junction differs from germline at one of its ends, possibly a read error. This sequence joins TRBV10-3 and TRBJ2-5, with D possibly called TRBD1 or TRBD2 (7 bases each). The CDR3 runs to 13 residues. Germline V gene lookup returns CDR1 ENHRY and CDR2 SYGVKD. The CDR3 here is CTISDREGETQYF. As DNA, the CDR3 is TGTACCATCAGCGACAGGGAGGGGGAGACCCAGTACTTC.

This chain links TRBV29-1 with TRBJ2-1; unclear D gene. The ends were cut back, 4 bases at V and 13 bases at J, with 14 bases in the middle. The CDR3 loop spans 11 amino acids. The V gene's germline CDR1 is SQVTM and CDR2 ANQGSEA. CDR3 in amino acids: CSVVSRTNQFF. CDR3 DNA: TGCAGCGTTGTCAGCAGGACCAACCAGTTCTTC.

The table lists this clonotype with many counts. The chain is built from TRBV4-2 and TRBJ1-2, with TRBD1 matching over 8 bases. This CDR3 spans 17 amino acids. Germline CDR1 reads LGHNA; CDR2 reads YNFKEQ. V was pared by 1 base and J by 8 bases, with 15 bases of the junction left unmatched. This CDR3 reads CASSQAATGDPLSGYTF. DNA for the CDR3: TGTGCCAGCAGCCAAGCCGCGACAGGGGACCCCCTGAGCGGCTACACCTTC.